This T cell receptor beta chain was recovered during a study of cytomegalovirus exposure and HLA in healthy donors. Study findings and constraints: Three CMV-associated chains proved CMV antigen-specific in vitro. Cytomegalovirus-associated TCR beta chains were listed, numbering some 150. In an earlier analysis, productive rearrangement rates for most beta V segments clustered near 87% or 30%.

This clone turned up a few times. Its target is unknown. Researchers ran the PCR with 60 Vbeta and 13 Jbeta primers. TCRdb keeps only in-frame clones here, not all; method: immunoSEQ multiplex PCR. The sample shows 190,000 or so clones, 80% of them seen only once. The length of the CDR3 is 14 residues. The V segment lost 6 bases and the J segment 4 bases; nucleotides outside the gene matches: 2. Germline V gene lookup returns CDR1 SGHVS and CDR2 FQNEAQ. Sequenced input: PBMCs. The V and J genes are TRBV7-8 and TRBJ2-5; 13 positions match TRBD2. This clonotype originated in a boy between 5 and 17 years old in good health and CMV-seronegative. DNA for the CDR3: TGTGCCAGCAGACTAGCGGGGGGGCCAGAGACCCAGTACTTC. It is translated as CASRLAGGPETQYF.